These 16 T cell receptor beta chains share one sample of origin, sequenced in a study of blood T cell repertoires in COVID-19. Generated by immunoSEQ multiplex PCR, the TCRdb table keeps only in-frame clones and is missing some. The sample contains approximately 150,000 clones, about 85% of which appear only once. The sequencing sample was made of peripheral blood. These receptors came from a human donor with acute or convalescent COVID-19. The donor label of this sample is uncertain.

This clone has just one count. The J gene is TRBJ2-7, the V gene TRBV5-6, with TRBD1 matching over 9 bases. The ends lost 4 bases at V and 0 bases at J; junction bases unmatched: 8. CDR1 and CDR2 (germline): SGHDT, YYEEEE. CDR3 length: 16 amino acids. CDR3 in amino acids: CASSSGQGRSSYEQYF. As DNA, the CDR3 is TGTGCCAGCAGCAGCGGACAGGGGCGAAGCTCCTACGAGCAGTACTTC.

The V gene is TRBV6-5, the J gene TRBJ2-3, with 13 bases matching TRBD2. The CDR3 is made up of 15 amino acids. V was pared by 8 bases and J by 5 bases, with 7 bases of the junction left unmatched. Germline V gene data show CDR1 as MNHEY and CDR2 as SVGAGI. The DNA of the CDR3 is TGTGCCAGCGGGGGGACTAGCGGGACTGGAGATACGCAGTATTTT. Protein product: CASGGTSGTGDTQYF.

This chain uses TRBV4-3 with TRBJ2-1; 7 bases agree with TRBD2. Looked up from germline, CDR1 is LGHNA and CDR2 is YSLEER. This CDR3 is built from 16 residues. The ends lost 1 base at V and 2 bases at J; junction bases unmatched: 5. CDR3 residues: CASSQVGGEPYNEQFF. CDR3 nucleotide sequence: TGCGCCAGCAGCCAAGTTGGGGGGGAGCCCTACAATGAGCAGTTCTTC.

The rearrangement uses TRBV18 and TRBJ1-3; D perhaps matches TRBD1 (6 bases). V was pared by 2 bases and J by 4 bases, with 9 bases between. Per the germline V gene, CDR1 is KGHSH and CDR2 is LQKENI. The CDR3 sequence is 14 residues long. The CDR3 loop is CASSPAGEGNTIYF. For the CDR3, the DNA is TGTGCCAGCTCACCAGCAGGGGAGGGAAACACCATATATTTT.

The V call is TRBV7-9, the J call TRBJ1-1; 10 nucleotides align to TRBD1. V lost 3 bases, J lost 5 bases, and 3 bases stayed unmatched. Germline V gene data show CDR1 as SEHNR and CDR2 as FQNEAQ (reference sequence). The CDR3 contains 14 residues. The CDR3 loop reads CASSLGQGLTEAFF. CDR3 DNA sequence: TGTGCCAGCAGCTTGGGACAGGGGCTAACTGAAGCTTTCTTT.

The chain is built from TRBV7-9 and TRBJ1-2, with a possible D match to TRBD1 (6 bases). With 3 bases removed from V and 10 bases from J, the gap between germline ends came to 18 bases. Germline CDR1 reads SEHNR; CDR2 reads FQNEAQ (reference sequence). This CDR3 has 14 residues. The CDR3 here is CASSFSEAQGSYTF. The CDR3 DNA reads as TGTGCCAGCAGCTTTTCTGAGGCACAGGGCTCCTACACCTTC.

CDR3 in DNA: TGTGCCTGGAGTGTACGACGGGACACCGGGGAGCTGTTTTTT. Its translation: CAWSVRRDTGELFF. This chain connects TRBV30 to TRBJ2-2; D is unresolved. The CDR3 is 14 amino acids. V was clipped by 0 bases and J by 3 bases, with 8 bases between them. Germline CDR1 is GTSNPN and CDR2 is SVGIG (reference sequence).

V and J are TRBV15 and TRBJ2-5, with D possibly being TRBD2 (5 bases). Trimming cost V 0 bases and J 5 bases, with 16 bases left between them. The CDR3 has 16 residues. Germline loops: CDR1 LNHNV, CDR2 YYDKDF (reference sequence). Written as DNA, the CDR3 is TGTGCCACCAGCAGAGATAGGTTGGGTAGCGCGGAGACCCAGTACTTC. Translation gives CATSRDRLGSAETQYF.

This chain connects TRBV27 to TRBJ2-5; 7 bases line up with TRBD1. The CDR3 is made up of 15 amino acids. The germline V gene encodes CDR1 MNHEY and CDR2 SMNVEV (reference sequence). V lost 6 bases to trimming and J lost 5 bases; unmatched junction nucleotides: 12. The DNA of the CDR3 is TGTGCCAGCAGCCCGCGACAGGGAGTAGGGGAGACCCAGTACTTC. Its translation: CASSPRQGVGETQYF.

The rearrangement joins TRBV27 to TRBJ2-6; D remains ambiguous. Trimming stripped 5 bases from V and 0 bases from J, with 14 bases between. Germline-derived CDR1 and CDR2 are MNHEY and SMNVEV (reference sequence). The CDR3 runs 17 residues. The CDR3: CASSIDGAHSGANVLTF. The CDR3, as DNA: TGTGCCAGCAGTATAGACGGAGCCCACTCTGGGGCCAACGTCCTGACTTTC.

Of note for this clone: Other DNA sequences in the same sample also yield this CDR3. The V gene is TRBV5-1, the J gene TRBJ2-5; 11 bases match TRBD1. CDR3 length: 15 amino acids. The germline gives CDR1 SGHRS, CDR2 YFSETQ. Germline trimming cut 4 bases from V and 5 bases from J; bases unmatched to any gene: 7. The CDR3 DNA is TGCGCCAGCAGCCGGGGGACAGGGGGACGGGAGACCCAGTACTTC. This encodes CASSRGTGGRETQYF.

This chain connects TRBV5-1 to TRBJ1-5, with D uncertain. Germline lookup yields CDR1 SGHRS and CDR2 YFSETQ. The CDR3 contains 13 residues. The V end lost 1 base, the J end lost 5 bases, and 7 bases lay between the germline ends. The CDR3 loop reads CASSLFSDQPQHF. The CDR3 coding sequence is TGCGCCAGCAGCTTGTTTTCAGATCAGCCCCAGCATTTT.

The chain uses TRBV6-5 and TRBJ1-3, with D unclear. Germline CDR1 reads MNHEY; CDR2 reads SVGAGI. This CDR3 has 16 residues. V gave up 0 bases and J gave up 2 bases, with 11 bases separating them. The CDR3: CASSYSTGVAGNTIYF. CDR3 DNA: TGTGCCAGCAGTTACTCGACCGGGGTGGCTGGAAACACCATATATTTT.

This chain connects TRBV5-5 to TRBJ2-2; possibly TRBD1 for D (6 bases). Per the germline V gene, CDR1 is SGHKS and CDR2 is YYEKEE (reference sequence). The CDR3 length is 16 residues. V lost 3 bases and J 0 bases, leaving 12 bases between the germline ends. As DNA, the CDR3 is TGTGCCAGCAGCTCAAAGGGGACATCGAACACCGGGGAGCTGTTTTTT. It encodes CASSSKGTSNTGELFF.

This clone was seen only once. V gene TRBV3-1 (or the pseudogene TRBV3-2) combines with J gene TRBJ2-3; 9 positions match TRBD1. CDR1 and CDR2 (germline): LGHDT, YNNKEL (reference sequence). Germline trimming cut 0 bases from V and 4 bases from J; bases unmatched to any gene: 11. The CDR3 has 18 amino acids. DNA for the CDR3: TGTGCCAGCAGCCAAGATCCCCAAGTCCGGGACAGGGCAGATACGCAGTATTTT. It yields the protein CASSQDPQVRDRADTQYF.

The rearrangement joins TRBV7-8 to TRBJ1-1, with a tentative D call TRBD1 (6 bases). CDR3 length equals 17 residues. The V and J ends lost 5 bases and 6 bases respectively, with 25 bases between them. The germline V gene has CDR1 SGHVS and CDR2 FQNEAQ. CDR3 in amino acids: CASSPGWGRTVMSEAFF. DNA of the CDR3: TGTGCCAGCAGCCCAGGTTGGGGGCGCACCGTGATGTCTGAAGCTTTCTTT.